The rows below give T cell receptor beta chains drawn from one sample of a study of early T cells in non-severe SARS-CoV-2 infection. One entry per CDR3 protein results from TCRdb running MiXCR on the 5' RACE reads. The data show 70,000 or so distinct CDR3 sequences, with 11% seen just once and approximately 5.9% held by the top ten. The sequencing sample was made of whole blood. The receptors were sampled from an adult who was a healthcare worker with PCR-confirmed SARS-CoV-2 infection or an uninfected control (not recorded which). CDR3s include the opening cysteine and the closing phenylalanine or tryptophan. D genes are given only for firm matches. Clone size is shown for a subset of rows, as once, few, many or a class of expanded clone.

14	many	TRBV20-1	NA	TRBJ1-2	CSARSPGPIEGYTF	TGCAGTGCTAGGAGTCCGGGACCCATTGAGGGCTACACCTTC
15	many	TRBV6-5	NA	TRBJ2-1	CASSLGVDYYNEQFF	TGTGCCAGCAGCCTGGGGGTGGACTACTACAATGAGCAGTTCTTC
12	many	TRBV20-1	NA	TRBJ2-1	CSARDTKHEQFF	TGCAGTGCTAGAGATACGAAGCATGAGCAGTTCTTC
15	few	TRBV10-3	NA	TRBJ1-5	CAISEDRYSNQPQHF	TGTGCCATCAGTGAGGACCGCTATAGCAATCAGCCCCAGCATTTT
15	NA	TRBV20-1	TRBD1	TRBJ2-7	CSARDLTGDPYEQYF	TGCAGTGCTAGAGACTTGACAGGGGATCCCTACGAGCAGTACTTC
16	NA	TRBV6-5	NA	TRBJ1-3	CASSYSLATSGNTIYF	TGTGCCAGCAGTTACTCGTTGGCTACCTCTGGAAACACCATATATTTT
15	few	TRBV24-1	NA	TRBJ2-2	CATGSRQLYTGELFF	TGTGCCACCGGGTCGCGACAGCTTTACACCGGGGAGCTGTTTTTT
16	few	TRBV6-5	NA	TRBJ1-5	CASSKTPDGSNQPQHF	TGTGCCAGCAGTAAGACTCCGGATGGCAGCAATCAGCCCCAGCATTTT
12	many	TRBV7-9	NA	TRBJ1-2	CASSPRLYGYTF	TGTGCCAGCAGCCCTCGCCTGTATGGCTACACCTTC
13	few	TRBV12-3/TRBV12-4	NA	TRBJ2-1	CASSLADYNEQFF	TGTGCCAGCAGTTTAGCGGACTACAATGAGCAGTTCTTC
13	few	TRBV7-3	NA	TRBJ2-3	CASSLEVTDTQYF	TGTGCCAGCAGCCTAGAGGTGACAGATACGCAGTATTTT
15	NA	TRBV20-1	TRBD2	TRBJ2-1	CSARDNAGGPNEQFF	TGCAGTGCTAGAGATAACGCGGGAGGGCCCAATGAGCAGTTCTTC
17	few	TRBV28	NA	TRBJ2-2	CASRGPQGGGDTGELFF	TGTGCCAGCAGGGGTCCTCAGGGCGGAGGGGACACCGGGGAGCTGTTTTTT
14	many	TRBV12-3/TRBV12-4	NA	TRBJ2-2	CASSPHMSTGELFF	TGTGCCAGCAGTCCTCACATGAGCACCGGGGAGCTGTTTTTT
15	many	TRBV28	NA	TRBJ2-5	CASSPSGTDIKTQYF	TGTGCCAGCAGCCCCTCCGGGACCGATATTAAGACCCAGTACTTC
14	NA	TRBV7-9	NA	TRBJ1-5	CASSQEGSNQPQHF	TGTGCCAGCAGCCAAGAGGGGAGCAATCAGCCCCAGCATTTT
14	NA	TRBV29-1	TRBD2	TRBJ2-1	CSVPLAGVGNEQFF	TGCAGCGTTCCTCTAGCGGGAGTGGGCAATGAGCAGTTCTTC
15	NA	TRBV3-1	NA	TRBJ2-7	CASSEYPVSSYEQYF	TGTGCCAGCAGCGAGTATCCGGTAAGCTCCTACGAGCAGTACTTC
15	NA	TRBV6-5	TRBD2	TRBJ2-1	CASSYRGSSYNEQFF	TGTGCCAGCAGTTACCGCGGGAGCTCCTACAATGAGCAGTTCTTC